These 12 T cell receptor beta chains were all obtained from the same sample, sequenced in a study of shared T cell receptors in the human thymus. Only in-frame clones appear in the TCRdb table, and some are missing; sequencing was by immunoSEQ multiplex PCR. The sample contains 630,000 or so clones, more than 75% of which appear only once. These records were also assigned to another study, of human thymus T cells.

The sequencing input was thymocytes. Source of these receptors: a boy under two years old with a congenital heart defect.

The chain links TRBV18 to TRBJ2-5; the D gene is possibly TRBD1 (6 bases). Germline V gene lookup returns CDR1 KGHSH and CDR2 LQKENI. The germline V and J ends were trimmed by 4 bases and 4 bases, with 10 bases remaining between them. The CDR3 has 13 amino acids. DNA for the CDR3: TGTGCCAGCTCACGAGGCAGGGGAGAGACCCAGTACTTC. The encoded protein is CASSRGRGETQYF.

V and J are TRBV18 and TRBJ1-4, with 10 bases lining up with TRBD1. Looked up from germline, CDR1 is KGHSH and CDR2 is LQKENI. J gave up 4 bases and V 4 bases, and 0 bases lay outside the gene matches. CDR3 length: 14 amino acids. The CDR3 here is CASSRDRGNEKLFF. The CDR3 bases are TGTGCCAGCTCACGGGACAGGGGTAATGAAAAACTGTTTTTT.

This sequence joins TRBV27 and TRBJ2-1; a weak D match, TRBD1 (5 bases). V lost 0 bases to trimming and J lost 8 bases, with 11 bases between them. The CDR3 is 14 residues long. The V gene's germline CDR1 is MNHEY and CDR2 SMNVEV (reference sequence). For the CDR3, the DNA is TGTGCCAGCAGTTTATCAGGGGTCAAGGATGAGCAGTTCTTC. Amino acids: CASSLSGVKDEQFF.

The chain links TRBV4-3 to TRBJ2-1, with 9 bases fitting TRBD2. J was trimmed by 4 bases and V by 0 bases; bases with no gene match: 16. The germline CDR1 and CDR2 sequences are LGHNA and YSLEER. This CDR3 is built from 20 residues. CDR3 in amino acids: CASSQDPGREGRYLYNEQFF. Written as DNA, the CDR3 is TGCGCCAGCAGCCAAGATCCGGGGCGGGAGGGCCGCTATCTTTACAATGAGCAGTTCTTC.

This clone occurred a few times. The chain recombines TRBV5-6 with TRBJ1-3, with 7 bases aligning to TRBD1. The CDR3 loop spans 15 amino acids. CDR1 and CDR2 from the germline V gene are SGHDT and YYEEEE. With 4 bases clipped from V and 2 bases from J, the junction kept 6 bases outside the gene matches. CDR3 sequence (DNA): TGTGCCAGCAGCGGAACAGGGGAGCCTGGAAACACCATATATTTT. As protein: CASSGTGEPGNTIYF.

This clone was recorded only once. The chain links TRBV6-1 to TRBJ2-2, with 7 bases identical to TRBD2. Per the germline V gene, CDR1 is MNHNS and CDR2 is SASEGT. V was pared by 2 bases and J by 6 bases, with 6 bases of the junction left unmatched. The CDR3 runs 15 residues. This CDR3 is CASSESGGGPGELFF. The CDR3 coding sequence is TGTGCCAGCAGTGAATCGGGGGGAGGGCCCGGGGAGCTGTTTTTT.

The chain uses TRBV10-3 and TRBJ2-1; the D gene is possibly TRBD1 (6 bases). CDR1 is ENHRY, CDR2 SYGVKD, per germline. Trimming pared 3 bases from V and 4 bases from J, leaving 10 bases between. This CDR3 has 14 residues. CDR3 sequence: CAISEFRGYNEQFF. The CDR3 DNA is TGTGCCATCAGTGAATTCAGGGGATACAATGAGCAGTTCTTC.

This chain links TRBV5-4 with TRBJ2-7; no definite D call. Germline-derived CDR1 and CDR2 are SGHNT and YYREEE (reference sequence). V dropped 0 bases and J dropped 1 base, with 11 bases sitting between them. The CDR3 totals 15 residues. CDR3 bases: TGTGCCAGCAGCTTGGTAACAGACCCATCCTACGAGCAGTACTTC. Encoded protein: CASSLVTDPSYEQYF.

This chain connects TRBV9 to TRBJ1-5; weak D call: TRBD1 (6 bases). V gave up 4 bases and J gave up 0 bases, with 14 bases separating them. The germline V gene encodes CDR1 SGDLS and CDR2 YYNGEE. The CDR3 totals 16 residues. This chain's CDR3 is CASSPGGGSSNQPQHF. CDR3 sequence (DNA): TGTGCCAGCAGCCCGGGGGGGGGCAGTAGCAATCAGCCCCAGCATTTT.

This clone was counted a few times. The chain has TRBV7-2 and TRBJ1-4, with 8 bases that match TRBD1. From germline, CDR1 is SGHTA and CDR2 FQGNSA. CDR3 length equals 13 residues. With V trimmed by 5 bases and J by 9 bases, 5 bases remained unmatched. Here the CDR3 reads CASSKDRAKKLFF. CDR3 in DNA: TGTGCCAGCAGCAAGGACAGGGCGAAAAAACTGTTTTTT.

In DNA, the CDR3 is TGTGCCAGCAGCCTCGACAGGGGAATGTGTCAGCCCCAGCATTTT. Amino acid sequence: CASSLDRGMCQPQHF. V usage is TRBV28 and J usage is TRBJ1-5, with 8 nucleotides matching TRBD1. The length of the CDR3 is 15 residues. V was pared by 6 bases and J by 6 bases, with 10 bases of the junction left unmatched. CDR1 is MDHEN and CDR2 is SYDVKM in the germline V gene.

In its sample, this clone was seen once. The chain joins TRBV4-3 to TRBJ2-7; TRBD1 matches 7 bases. The germline CDR1 and CDR2 sequences are LGHNA and YSLEER. This CDR3 has 13 amino acids. V lost 0 bases, J lost 5 bases, and 1 base stayed unmatched. The CDR3: CASSQEGGHEQYF. Written as DNA, the CDR3 is TGCGCCAGCAGCCAAGAAGGGGGCCACGAGCAGTACTTC.